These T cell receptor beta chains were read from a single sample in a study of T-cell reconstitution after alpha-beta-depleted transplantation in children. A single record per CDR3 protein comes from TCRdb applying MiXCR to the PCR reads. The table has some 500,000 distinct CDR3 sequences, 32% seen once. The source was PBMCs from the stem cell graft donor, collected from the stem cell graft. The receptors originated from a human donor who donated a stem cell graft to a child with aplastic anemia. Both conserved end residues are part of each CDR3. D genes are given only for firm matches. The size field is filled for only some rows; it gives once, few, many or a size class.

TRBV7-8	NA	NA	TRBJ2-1	TGTGCCAGCAGCGAGGGGGGCAGGCAGGTATCCTTATACAATGAGCAGTTCTTC	CASSEGGRQVSLYNEQFF
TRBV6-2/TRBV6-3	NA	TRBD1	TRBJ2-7	TGTGCCAGCAGTTCCTCCGGGACAGGGAGATCCTACGAGCAGTACTTC	CASSSSGTGRSYEQYF
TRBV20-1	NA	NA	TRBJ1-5	TGCAGTGCTGCCCGAACGCTCGGGCGAAATCAGCCCCAGCATTTT	CSAARTLGRNQPQHF
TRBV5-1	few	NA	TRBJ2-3	TGCGCCAGCAGCTTGGAGGCCGGGAACCCTAGCACAGATACGCAGTATTTT	CASSLEAGNPSTDTQYF
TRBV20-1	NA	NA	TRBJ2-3	TGCAGTGCTACCCGCGGCGGGACTAGCACAGATACGCAGTATTTT	CSATRGGTSTDTQYF
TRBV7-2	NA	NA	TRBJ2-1	TGTGCCAGCAGCCGGGGCGCGTCCTACAATGAGCAGTTCTTC	CASSRGASYNEQFF
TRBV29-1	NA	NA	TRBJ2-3	TGCAGCGTGGCCCCCCCCGGGAGAATTGGTGATACGCAGTATTTT	CSVAPPGRIGDTQYF
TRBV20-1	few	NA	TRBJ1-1	TGCAGTGCTCGAAATGCTCAGAACACTGAAGCTTTCTTT	CSARNAQNTEAFF
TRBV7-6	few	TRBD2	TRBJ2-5	TGTGCCAGCAGCCGCGGACTAGTTGTGGGCCAAGAGACCCAGTACTTC	CASSRGLVVGQETQYF
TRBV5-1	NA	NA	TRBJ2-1	TGCGCCAGCAGCTTGAGGCAGGGAAACGGCAATGAGCAGTTCTTC	CASSLRQGNGNEQFF
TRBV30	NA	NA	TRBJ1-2	TGTGCCTGGACTAAAAGACAGGCCGATTATGGCTACACCTTC	CAWTKRQADYGYTF
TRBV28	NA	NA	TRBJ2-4	TGTGCCAGCAGTGGAGGGGGTCTCCTAGCCAAAAACATTCAGTACTTC	CASSGGGLLAKNIQYF